One and the same sample provided the 5 T cell receptor beta chains below, sequenced in a study of spatial heterogeneity in lung cancer. Time point in this sample: sample taken at primary tumor resection. Material for sequencing was whole RNA from tumor, nontumor lung or frozen PBMC, left unsorted. TCRdb re-analysed the 5' RACE reads in MiXCR, keeping a single row per CDR3 protein. The repertoire holds nearly 50,000 distinct CDR3 sequences, with 7.5% to 8% as singletons. The sample was PBMCs, taken at surgery. These receptors were collected from a female donor with early-stage non-small cell lung cancer.

A few counts support this clonotype. The chain has TRBV12-3 or TRBV12-4 and TRBJ1-5; a possible D gene is TRBD1 (5 bases). Trimming cost V 6 bases and J 5 bases, with 11 bases left between them. The CDR3 consists of 13 residues. The CDR3 loop reads CASRRGRDQPQHF. The CDR3 bases are TGTGCCAGCAGGCGGGGCCGGGATCAGCCCCAGCATTTT.

This clonotype was counted many times. The V and J genes are TRBV7-9 and TRBJ2-2; TRBD1 agrees at 7 bases. The ends lost 1 base at V and 7 bases at J; junction bases unmatched: 3. In germline, CDR1 is SEHNR, CDR2 FQNEAQ (reference sequence). The CDR3 runs 14 residues. CDR3 nucleotide sequence: TGTGCCAGCAGCTTAGGACAGGGAATCGGGGAGCTGTTTTTT. It yields the protein CASSLGQGIGELFF.

A few counts support this clonotype. The rearrangement uses TRBV6-5 and TRBJ1-3; D call uncertain. This CDR3 has 11 amino acids. In germline, CDR1 is MNHEY, CDR2 SVGAGI. Trimming stripped 4 bases from V and 8 bases from J, with 6 bases between. CDR3: CASSFGDTIYF. CDR3 coding DNA: TGTGCCAGCAGTTTTGGGGACACCATATATTTT.

This clonotype came up a few times. The chain carries TRBV18 and TRBJ1-1; D is ambiguous. The CDR3 sequence is 13 residues long. Trimming shortened V by 1 base and J by 7 bases, and 10 bases separated the two germline ends. Germline CDR1 is KGHSH and CDR2 is LQKENI. The CDR3 DNA reads as TGTGCCAGCTCACCACAGGGAGCGAATGAAGCTTTCTTT. This codes for CASSPQGANEAFF.

V and J are TRBV20-1 and TRBJ2-5; no definite D call. Trimming stripped 6 bases from V and 7 bases from J, with 24 bases between. The CDR3 sequence is 15 residues long. Germline V gives CDR1 DFQATT, CDR2 SNEGSKA (reference sequence). DNA for the CDR3: TGCAGTGCCCTACTGCAAAGCTCGGTGTTTGGGACCCAGTACTTC. Residues: CSALLQSSVFGTQYF.